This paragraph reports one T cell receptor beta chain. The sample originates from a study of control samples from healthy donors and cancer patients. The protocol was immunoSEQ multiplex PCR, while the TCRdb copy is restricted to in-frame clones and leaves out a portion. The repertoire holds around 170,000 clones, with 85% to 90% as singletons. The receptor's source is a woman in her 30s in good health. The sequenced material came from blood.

Here the CDR3 DNA reads TGTGCCAGCTTCCGGGGGCTAGGGGAGACCCAGTACTTC. Protein product: CASFRGLGETQYF. V is TRBV6-5 and J is TRBJ2-5; D tentatively reads TRBD1 or TRBD2 (6 bases each). Germline-derived CDR1 and CDR2 are MNHEY and SVGAGI. This CDR3 is built from 13 residues. V was shortened by 8 bases and J by 5 bases, with 15 bases between the two germline ends.